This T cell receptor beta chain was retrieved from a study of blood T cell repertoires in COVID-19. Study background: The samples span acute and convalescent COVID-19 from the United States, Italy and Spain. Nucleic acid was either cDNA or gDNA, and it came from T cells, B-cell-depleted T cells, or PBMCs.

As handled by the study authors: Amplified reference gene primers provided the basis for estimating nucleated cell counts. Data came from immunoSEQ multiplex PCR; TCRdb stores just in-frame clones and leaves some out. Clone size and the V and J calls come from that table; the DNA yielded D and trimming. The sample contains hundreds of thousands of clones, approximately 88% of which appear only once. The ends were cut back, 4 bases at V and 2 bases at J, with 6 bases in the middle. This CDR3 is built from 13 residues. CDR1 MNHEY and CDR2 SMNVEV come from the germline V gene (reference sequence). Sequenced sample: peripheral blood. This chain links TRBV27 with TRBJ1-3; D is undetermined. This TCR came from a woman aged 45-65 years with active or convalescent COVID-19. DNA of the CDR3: TGTGCCAGCAGTTCCGTTCCTGGAAACACCATATATTTT. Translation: CASSSVPGNTIYF.